This passage covers 31 T cell receptor beta chains from one sample sequenced in a study of blood T cell repertoires in COVID-19 (dated by TCRdb to the early 2020s). Library method: the immunoSEQ multiplex PCR assay. The immuneACCESS repertoire file appears here via TCRdb, limited to in-frame rearrangements. These files lack a portion of the clones; in checked studies, under half of the deficit traces to unresolved V genes, and the cause of the others is not known. This sample gives about 97,000 clones in total; approximately 84% of them show up just once. Nearly 4.5% of the sample goes to the ten largest clones. The material sequenced was peripheral blood. These receptors originate from a man aged 55-75 years with acute or convalescent COVID-19.

V is TRBV9 and J is TRBJ2-1; no definite D call. Trimming removed 2 bases at V and 0 bases at J, with 9 bases between. The CDR3 runs 15 residues. CDR1 and CDR2 from the germline V gene are SGDLS and YYNGEE. DNA of the CDR3: TGTGCCAGCAGCGTTGCCCTTAGCTCCTACAATGAGCAGTTCTTC. The encoded protein is CASSVALSSYNEQFF.

This chain uses TRBV28 with TRBJ1-2; 8 bases line up with TRBD1. The CDR3 loop spans 15 amino acids. Germline assignment: CDR1 MDHEN and CDR2 SYDVKM. V trimming: 5 bases; J trimming: 8 bases; junction bases outside the gene matches: 13. This chain's CDR3 is CASSQQGQGAGGYTF. DNA of the CDR3: TGTGCCAGCAGTCAACAGGGGCAGGGGGCGGGAGGCTACACCTTC.

The chain combines TRBV3-1 (or the pseudogene TRBV3-2) with TRBJ2-3, with TRBD2 matching over 10 bases. J gave up 4 bases and V 0 bases, and 7 bases lay outside the gene matches. Germline assignment: CDR1 LGHDT and CDR2 YNNKEL (reference sequence). The CDR3 has 17 amino acids. The CDR3 DNA is TGTGCCAGCAGCCAAGATTGGGTAGCGGGGGGTGCAGATACGCAGTATTTT. Encoded protein: CASSQDWVAGGADTQYF.

The V call is TRBV15, the J call TRBJ2-5, with D possibly being TRBD1 (6 bases). There are 15 residues in the CDR3. Trimming stripped 1 base from V and 1 base from J, with 10 bases between. The germline CDR1 and CDR2 sequences are LNHNV and YYDKDF (reference sequence). The CDR3 coding sequence is TGTGCCACCAGCAGAGGTTCAGGGGCCCAAGAGACCCAGTACTTC. It specifies CATSRGSGAQETQYF.

The sample holds one count of this clone. V gene TRBV30 combines with J gene TRBJ1-6, with unresolved D. The V gene's germline CDR1 is GTSNPN and CDR2 SVGIG (reference sequence). Trimming took off 0 bases at V and 3 bases at J, with 9 bases between the two ends. CDR3 length: 15 amino acids. The CDR3 spells CAWSVAVSYNSPLHF. CDR3 nucleotide sequence: TGTGCCTGGAGTGTTGCGGTGAGCTATAATTCACCCCTCCACTTT.

The sample holds a few counts of this clone. The rearrangement joins TRBV28 to TRBJ1-3; D may be TRBD1 (6 bases). Trimming removed 1 base from V and 3 bases from J, with 7 bases in between. The CDR3 is 14 residues long. Germline-derived CDR1 and CDR2 are MDHEN and SYDVKM. CDR3 amino acids: CASSLYRDGNTIYF. CDR3 in DNA: TGTGCCAGCAGTTTATACAGGGATGGAAACACCATATATTTT.

This chain links TRBV3-1 (or the pseudogene TRBV3-2) with TRBJ2-7; no clear D. Trimming shortened V by 1 base and J by 4 bases, and 14 bases separated the two germline ends. This CDR3 is 15 amino acids long. CDR1 LGHDT and CDR2 YNNKEL come from the germline V gene (reference sequence). Here the CDR3 reads CASSQVRLTKYEQYF. CDR3 nucleotide sequence: TGTGCCAGCAGCCAAGTACGGCTAACTAAGTACGAGCAGTACTTC.

The chain combines TRBV6-5 with TRBJ1-4, with a possible D match to TRBD1 (5 bases). V was shortened by 2 bases and J by 6 bases, with 13 bases between the two germline ends. Germline lookup yields CDR1 MNHEY and CDR2 SVGAGI. CDR3 length: 15 amino acids. The CDR3 here is CASSYRGLRDEKLFF. The CDR3 DNA follows: TGTGCCAGCAGTTACCGGGGGTTAAGGGATGAAAAACTGTTTTTT.

The chain links TRBV2 to TRBJ2-2; 7 nucleotides match TRBD1. J gave up 5 bases and V 2 bases, and 5 bases lay outside the gene matches. The CDR3 extends over 15 amino acids. Germline lookup yields CDR1 SNHLY and CDR2 FYNNEI. The CDR3 loop is CASSERGQLTGELFF. CDR3 DNA sequence: TGTGCCAGCAGTGAAAGGGGACAGCTGACCGGGGAGCTGTTTTTT.

The chain couples TRBV5-4 to TRBJ2-5, with 12 bases lining up with TRBD2. V lost 2 bases, J lost 0 bases, and 8 bases stayed unmatched. CDR1 and CDR2 from the germline V gene are SGHNT and YYREEE (reference sequence). The CDR3 covers 18 residues. In nucleotides, the CDR3 is TGTGCCAGCAGCTTAATGCCGGGACTAGCGGGTAACCAAGAGACCCAGTACTTC. This gives the protein CASSLMPGLAGNQETQYF.

This chain uses TRBV6-6 with TRBJ2-1; 9 bases are shared with TRBD2. The length of the CDR3 is 14 residues. CDR1 and CDR2 from the germline V gene are MNHNY and SVGAGI (reference sequence). V lost 7 bases, J lost 4 bases, and 5 bases stayed unmatched. CDR3 nucleotide sequence: TGTGCCAGCACCTTTAGCGGGAGTTACAATGAGCAGTTCTTC. This gives the protein CASTFSGSYNEQFF.

This clone was counted only a few times. Other DNA sequences in the same sample also yield this CDR3. This sequence joins TRBV11-3 and TRBJ1-1; D is ambiguous. V was shortened by 3 bases and J by 0 bases, with 8 bases between the two germline ends. Germline V gene lookup returns CDR1 SGHNT and CDR2 YENEEA. This CDR3 is 14 amino acids long. The DNA for the CDR3 is TGTGCCAGCAGCTTTGGGCAGCTGAACACTGAAGCTTTCTTT. This gives the protein CASSFGQLNTEAFF.

V usage is TRBV19 and J usage is TRBJ1-5, with TRBD1 matching 8 bases. This CDR3 contains 15 residues. The V segment lost 6 bases and the J segment 2 bases; nucleotides outside the gene matches: 6. Germline V gene data show CDR1 as LNHDA and CDR2 as SQIVND (reference sequence). In nucleotides, the CDR3 is TGTGCCAGTAGGTCAGGGGGCGGTCGCAATCAGCCCCAGCATTTT. Its protein product is CASRSGGGRNQPQHF. Variable domain in full (rest from reference TRBV19 and TRBJ1-5): DGGITQSPKYLFRKEGQNVTLSCEQNLNHDAMYWYRQDPGQGLRLIYYSQIVNDFQKGDIAEGYSVSREKKESFPLTVTSAQKNPTAFYLCASRSGGGRNQPQHFGDGTRLSIL.

This chain links TRBV19 with TRBJ1-6; D is ambiguous. CDR3 length: 14 residues. V dropped 0 bases and J dropped 7 bases, with 7 bases sitting between them. CDR1 and CDR2 (germline): LNHDA, SQIVND (reference sequence). The CDR3 sequence is CASSIEVRNSPLHF. In DNA form, the CDR3 reads TGTGCCAGTAGTATAGAGGTTCGGAATTCACCCCTCCACTTT.

The genes are TRBV28 and TRBJ2-7; the match to TRBD2 covers 8 bases. The CDR3 has 14 residues. V was clipped by 6 bases and J by 0 bases; unmatched bases: 4. Germline values: CDR1 MDHEN, CDR2 SYDVKM. The CDR3 DNA reads as TGTGCCAGCAGCCCAAGCGGGAGCTCCTACGAGCAGTACTTC. Protein: CASSPSGSSYEQYF. The complete variable domain, with remaining parts taken from reference TRBV28 and TRBJ2-7, reads DVKVTQSSRYLVKRTGEKVFLECVQDMDHENMFWYRQDPGLGLRLIYFSYDVKMKEKGDIPEGYSVSREKKERFSLILESASTNQTSMYLCASSPSGSSYEQYFGPGTRLTVT.

The genes are TRBV3-1 (or the pseudogene TRBV3-2) and TRBJ1-5; 9 bases fit TRBD1. The CDR3 is made up of 13 amino acids. Germline V gene sequence: CDR1 LGHDT, CDR2 YNNKEL (reference sequence). J lost 4 bases, V lost 6 bases, and 1 base had no gene match. The CDR3 here is CASRGTGNQPQHF. The CDR3 coding sequence is TGTGCCAGCAGAGGGACAGGGAATCAGCCCCAGCATTTT.

The V and J genes are TRBV14 and TRBJ2-1; D possibly corresponds to TRBD1 (6 bases). Per germline, CDR1 SGHDN and CDR2 FVKESK. V lost 4 bases and J lost 2, with 12 bases in between. The CDR3 spans 15 residues. CDR3 loop: CASSRMTGAYNEQFF. The CDR3 nucleotides are TGTGCCAGCAGCCGAATGACAGGAGCCTACAATGAGCAGTTCTTC.

This clone was picked up a small number of times. V gene TRBV28 combines with J gene TRBJ2-7; TRBD1 aligns across 9 bases. The CDR3 totals 16 residues. Germline CDR1 is MDHEN and CDR2 is SYDVKM. The ends lost 4 bases at V and 0 bases at J; junction bases unmatched: 7. The CDR3 loop is CASSSWDRESSYEQYF. In DNA form, the CDR3 reads TGTGCCAGCAGTTCCTGGGACAGGGAGAGCTCCTACGAGCAGTACTTC.

The gene calls are TRBV7-2 and TRBJ2-2; D remains ambiguous. The CDR3 runs to 12 residues. The germline gives CDR1 SGHTA, CDR2 FQGNSA. The V gene lost 3 bases and the J gene lost 5 bases, with 4 bases spanning the gap. In nucleotides, the CDR3 is TGTGCCAGCAGCTTGAGGACCGGGGAGCTGTTTTTT. It yields the protein CASSLRTGELFF.

For the CDR3, the DNA is TGTGCCAGCAAGAGGGGACAGGGGTTGACAGATACGCAGTATTTT. Translation: CASKRGQGLTDTQYF. The chain uses TRBV27 and TRBJ2-3; 10 bases are a match to TRBD1. V was clipped by 7 bases and J by 3 bases; unmatched bases: 7. Germline CDR1 is MNHEY and CDR2 is SMNVEV (reference sequence). CDR3 length: 15 amino acids.

The gene calls are TRBV4-3 and TRBJ2-7, with 12 bases that match TRBD2. The CDR3 has 15 residues. Germline assignment: CDR1 LGHNA and CDR2 YSLEER. Trimming cost V 1 base and J 3 bases; bases outside gene matches: 1. The CDR3 protein is CASSQGTSGVYEQYF. The CDR3 nucleotides are TGCGCCAGCAGCCAAGGGACTAGCGGGGTCTACGAGCAGTACTTC.

The chain links TRBV7-2 to TRBJ1-5, with D perhaps matching TRBD1 (5 bases). Per the germline V gene, CDR1 is SGHTA and CDR2 is FQGNSA. Trimming cost V 4 bases and J 6 bases, with 10 bases left between them. This CDR3 has 13 amino acids. CDR3 loop: CASSSTGIQPQHF. The CDR3 DNA reads TGTGCCAGCAGCTCTACAGGAATTCAGCCCCAGCATTTT.

The chain carries TRBV18 and TRBJ2-4; no clear D. Trimming cost V 5 bases and J 2 bases, with 7 bases left between them. This CDR3 is 13 amino acids long. The germline V gene encodes CDR1 KGHSH and CDR2 LQKENI. CDR3 protein: CASSFLPKNIQYF. The CDR3 region has the DNA TGTGCCAGCTCATTCCTCCCCAAAAACATTCAGTACTTC.

V gene TRBV5-4 combines with J gene TRBJ2-1; D might be TRBD1 (5 bases). The germline V and J ends were trimmed by 4 bases and 0 bases, with 11 bases remaining between them. This CDR3 is 15 amino acids long. CDR1 SGHNT and CDR2 YYREEE come from the germline V gene (reference sequence). The DNA for the CDR3 is TGTGCCAGCAGCGGCGACAGCAGCTCCTACAATGAGCAGTTCTTC. This codes for CASSGDSSSYNEQFF.

The gene calls are TRBV2 and TRBJ2-2, with D possibly TRBD2 on 6 matching bases. V lost 8 bases, J lost 4 bases, and 17 bases lay in between. Germline values: CDR1 SNHLY, CDR2 FYNNEI. The CDR3 runs 15 residues. Here the CDR3 reads CASARGAGVTGELFF. CDR3 DNA: TGTGCCAGCGCCCGCGGGGCAGGAGTCACCGGGGAGCTGTTTTTT.

J is TRBJ2-1 and V is TRBV7-6, with 9 bases aligning to TRBD2. Germline V gene data show CDR1 as SGHVS and CDR2 as FNYEAQ. This CDR3 spans 17 amino acids. V lost 5 bases to trimming and J lost 0 bases; unmatched junction nucleotides: 8. The CDR3 DNA reads TGTGCCAGCAGCCCGCCTAGCGGGACCGACTCCTACAATGAGCAGTTCTTC. Encoded protein: CASSPPSGTDSYNEQFF.

Here the CDR3 DNA reads TGTGCCAGCAGTTTATCCTGGGACAGGAGCACAGATACGCAGTATTTT. Its protein product is CASSLSWDRSTDTQYF. V is TRBV28 and J is TRBJ2-3; 8 nucleotides align to TRBD1. The V gene's germline CDR1 is MDHEN and CDR2 SYDVKM. V was pared by 1 base and J by 0 bases, with 3 bases of the junction left unmatched. The CDR3 has 16 amino acids.

The chain uses TRBV20-1 and TRBJ1-3, with a tentative D call TRBD1 (6 bases). V lost 3 bases and J 2 bases, leaving 11 bases between the germline ends. CDR1 is DFQATT and CDR2 is SNEGSKA in the germline V gene (reference sequence). This CDR3 has 14 amino acids. CDR3 DNA sequence: TGCAGTGCTAGTCAGGGGACGGCTGGAAACACCATATATTTT. Its translation is CSASQGTAGNTIYF.

The chain links TRBV11-3 to TRBJ2-1; perhaps TRBD2 as D (6 bases). CDR3 size: 16 residues. Germline CDR1 is SGHNT and CDR2 is YENEEA. V was cut by 6 bases and J by 2 bases, with 17 bases left in between. CDR3 in amino acids: CASSIEGTGAYNEQFF. The CDR3 DNA reads as TGTGCCAGCAGTATCGAAGGGACGGGAGCCTACAATGAGCAGTTCTTC. The whole variable domain, filled in from reference TRBV11-3 and TRBJ2-1, reads EAGVVQSPRYKIIEKKQPVAFWCNPISGHNTLYWYLQNLGQGPELLIRYENEEAVDDSQLPKDRFSAERLKGVDSTLKIQPAELGDSAVYLCASSIEGTGAYNEQFFGPGTRLTVL.

The rearrangement uses TRBV27 and TRBJ1-2, with D maybe TRBD1 (6 bases). Germline V CDR1 and CDR2: MNHEY, SMNVEV (reference sequence). The CDR3 length is 14 residues. V gave up 3 bases and J gave up 4 bases, with 12 bases separating them. CDR3 nucleotides: TGTGCCAGCAGTTTGCTCGCAGGGGTCTATGGCTACACCTTC. Amino acid sequence: CASSLLAGVYGYTF.

This chain connects TRBV5-4 to TRBJ1-1; D is uncertain. CDR3 size: 13 residues. The V gene's germline CDR1 is SGHNT and CDR2 YYREEE (reference sequence). Trimming removed 4 bases from V and 0 bases from J, with 7 bases in between. The chain's CDR3 is CASSVQMNTEAFF. CDR3 bases: TGTGCCAGCAGCGTCCAAATGAACACTGAAGCTTTCTTT.